These T cell receptor beta chains were read from a single sample in a study of human T cells and chemical hapten exposure. TCRdb reprocessed the RACE reads via MiXCR and lists one record per CDR3 protein. The table includes 70,000 to 80,000 distinct CDR3 sequences, approximately 35% detected once. Source: whole blood, taken in connection with sensitization to the hapten diphenylcyclopropenone (DPC). These receptors were obtained from a man aged 40-50 years with alopecia areata. Some clones in this sample may be carry-over from other donors' samples. Both conserved end residues are part of each CDR3. Fields, in order: clone size, J gene, D gene, V gene, CDR3 protein, CDR3 DNA. A D gene is named only where the DNA matches it firmly. The size of a clone is reported for some rows only, either as once, few or many, or as a class for expanded clones.

clone_size: few; j_call: TRBJ2-6; d_call: .; v_call: TRBV3-1; cdr3_aa: CASSQEVTGANVLTF; cdr3_nt: TGTGCCAGCAGCCAAGAGGTAACTGGGGCCAACGTCCTGACTTTC
clone_size: .; j_call: TRBJ1-5; d_call: TRBD1; v_call: TRBV5-6; cdr3_aa: CASSPNRDRDNQPQHF; cdr3_nt: TGTGCCAGCAGCCCCAACCGGGACAGGGACAATCAGCCCCAGCATTTT
clone_size: few; j_call: TRBJ2-3; d_call: .; v_call: TRBV6-5; cdr3_aa: CASSFRAQQGTQYF; cdr3_nt: TGTGCCAGCAGTTTCCGGGCCCAGCAGGGTACGCAGTATTTT
clone_size: few; j_call: TRBJ1-2; d_call: TRBD1; v_call: TRBV29-1; cdr3_aa: CSVTFQQGHGYTF; cdr3_nt: TGCAGCGTGACTTTTCAACAGGGGCATGGCTACACCTTC
clone_size: few; j_call: TRBJ1-2; d_call: .; v_call: TRBV28; cdr3_aa: CASSLRQTYGYTF; cdr3_nt: TGTGCCAGCAGTTTACGGCAGACTTATGGCTACACCTTC
clone_size: .; j_call: TRBJ2-6; d_call: .; v_call: TRBV15; cdr3_aa: CATSRDRSSGANVLTF; cdr3_nt: TGTGCCACCAGCAGAGATCGGAGCTCTGGGGCCAACGTCCTGACTTTC
clone_size: .; j_call: TRBJ1-1; d_call: .; v_call: TRBV4-1; cdr3_aa: CASSQGPGQLYTEAFF; cdr3_nt: TGCGCCAGCAGCCAAGGACCCGGACAGTTGTACACTGAAGCTTTCTTT
clone_size: few; j_call: TRBJ2-1; d_call: .; v_call: TRBV27; cdr3_aa: CASSRDHYNEQFF; cdr3_nt: TGTGCCAGCAGTAGAGACCACTACAATGAGCAGTTCTTC
clone_size: once; j_call: TRBJ2-5; d_call: .; v_call: TRBV29-1; cdr3_aa: CSVKKGETQYF; cdr3_nt: TGCAGCGTTAAGAAAGGGGAGACCCAGTACTTC
clone_size: few; j_call: TRBJ1-5; d_call: .; v_call: TRBV20-1; cdr3_aa: CSARVGGAGGNQPQHF; cdr3_nt: TGCAGTGCTAGAGTCGGAGGGGCAGGAGGCAATCAGCCCCAGCATTTT
clone_size: .; j_call: TRBJ1-1; d_call: .; v_call: TRBV5-5; cdr3_aa: CASSLVVVVQSEAFF; cdr3_nt: TGTGCCAGCAGCTTGGTAGTGGTGGTGCAGAGTGAAGCTTTCTTT
clone_size: few; j_call: TRBJ2-2; d_call: .; v_call: TRBV15; cdr3_aa: CATSRRGGRELFF; cdr3_nt: TGTGCCACCAGCAGAAGGGGCGGGCGGGAGCTGTTTTTT
clone_size: .; j_call: TRBJ2-5; d_call: TRBD1; v_call: TRBV29-1; cdr3_aa: CSVGDRGSETQYF; cdr3_nt: TGCAGCGTTGGGGACAGGGGGTCAGAGACCCAGTACTTC
clone_size: .; j_call: TRBJ2-7; d_call: TRBD1; v_call: TRBV12-3/TRBV12-4; cdr3_aa: CASSLGMDRGTEQYF; cdr3_nt: TGTGCCAGCAGTTTAGGAATGGACAGGGGGACCGAGCAGTACTTC
clone_size: .; j_call: TRBJ2-7; d_call: .; v_call: TRBV7-2; cdr3_aa: CASSLVAESAYEQYF; cdr3_nt: TGTGCCAGCAGCTTAGTGGCGGAAAGCGCCTACGAGCAGTACTTC
clone_size: .; j_call: TRBJ1-4; d_call: .; v_call: TRBV20-1; cdr3_aa: CSARPNTDSNEKLFF; cdr3_nt: TGCAGTGCTAGACCCAACACAGACTCTAATGAAAAACTGTTTTTT
clone_size: .; j_call: TRBJ2-5; d_call: .; v_call: TRBV28; cdr3_aa: CASSLNTNQETQYF; cdr3_nt: TGTGCCAGCAGTTTGAATACAAACCAAGAGACCCAGTACTTC
clone_size: .; j_call: TRBJ2-3; d_call: .; v_call: TRBV18; cdr3_aa: CASSRKRVSTDTQYF; cdr3_nt: TGTGCCAGCTCACGGAAGCGGGTTAGCACAGATACGCAGTATTTT
clone_size: .; j_call: TRBJ2-7; d_call: .; v_call: TRBV28; cdr3_aa: CASSLSGSGYEQYF; cdr3_nt: TGTGCCAGCAGTTTATCGGGCAGCGGCTACGAGCAGTACTTC
clone_size: few; j_call: TRBJ1-5; d_call: TRBD1; v_call: TRBV5-5; cdr3_aa: CASSPIYDRGLNQPQHF; cdr3_nt: TGTGCCAGCAGCCCGATATACGACAGGGGGCTCAATCAGCCCCAGCATTTT
clone_size: .; j_call: TRBJ2-7; d_call: .; v_call: TRBV6-2/TRBV6-3; cdr3_aa: CASSITGNEQYF; cdr3_nt: TGTGCCAGCAGTATTACAGGGAACGAGCAGTACTTC
clone_size: few; j_call: TRBJ2-7; d_call: .; v_call: TRBV27; cdr3_aa: CASSSRGRSYEQYF; cdr3_nt: TGTGCCAGCAGTTCACGGGGGCGATCGTACGAGCAGTACTTC
clone_size: few; j_call: TRBJ2-1; d_call: .; v_call: TRBV20-1; cdr3_aa: CSARRKTYNEQFF; cdr3_nt: TGCAGTGCTAGGCGAAAGACCTACAATGAGCAGTTCTTC
clone_size: few; j_call: TRBJ2-1; d_call: TRBD2; v_call: TRBV29-1; cdr3_aa: CSVEPPGLANSYNEQFF; cdr3_nt: TGCAGCGTTGAGCCCCCGGGACTAGCAAATTCCTACAATGAGCAGTTCTTC
clone_size: .; j_call: TRBJ2-3; d_call: .; v_call: TRBV28; cdr3_aa: CASRSAGAPSTDTQYF; cdr3_nt: TGTGCCAGCAGATCCGCCGGGGCGCCTAGCACAGATACGCAGTATTTT
clone_size: few; j_call: TRBJ2-7; d_call: .; v_call: TRBV7-2; cdr3_aa: CASRGGGAEEQYF; cdr3_nt: TGTGCCAGCAGGGGGGGGGGCGCGGAGGAGCAGTACTTC
clone_size: .; j_call: TRBJ2-1; d_call: TRBD2; v_call: TRBV13; cdr3_aa: CASSRRTSGRTGSYNEQFF; cdr3_nt: TGTGCCAGCAGCAGACGGACTAGCGGGCGGACCGGCTCCTACAATGAGCAGTTCTTC
clone_size: .; j_call: TRBJ2-5; d_call: .; v_call: TRBV5-1; cdr3_aa: CASSEWGTYQETQYF; cdr3_nt: TGCGCCAGCAGCGAATGGGGCACATACCAAGAGACCCAGTACTTC
clone_size: few; j_call: TRBJ1-2; d_call: .; v_call: TRBV14; cdr3_aa: CASSQDPGLYYSYTF; cdr3_nt: TGTGCCAGCAGCCAAGACCCAGGGCTATATTATAGCTACACCTTC
clone_size: .; j_call: TRBJ1-2; d_call: .; v_call: TRBV2; cdr3_aa: CASTPDHGYTF; cdr3_nt: TGTGCCAGCACCCCAGACCATGGCTACACCTTC
clone_size: .; j_call: TRBJ2-1; d_call: .; v_call: TRBV5-4; cdr3_aa: CASSFTLAMGNEQFF; cdr3_nt: TGTGCCAGCAGCTTTACACTAGCAATGGGCAATGAGCAGTTCTTC
clone_size: few; j_call: TRBJ2-3; d_call: .; v_call: TRBV2; cdr3_aa: CASSEGVRQDTQYF; cdr3_nt: TGTGCCAGCAGTGAAGGGGTCCGCCAAGATACGCAGTATTTT
clone_size: few; j_call: TRBJ2-3; d_call: .; v_call: TRBV7-8; cdr3_aa: CASRGTNADTQYF; cdr3_nt: TGTGCCAGCAGAGGGACAAATGCAGATACGCAGTATTTT
clone_size: .; j_call: TRBJ1-3; d_call: TRBD1; v_call: TRBV7-9; cdr3_aa: CASSNYRGSGNTIYF; cdr3_nt: TGTGCCAGCAGCAACTACAGGGGTTCAGGAAACACCATATATTTT